These T cell receptor beta chains were read from a single sample in a study of blood T cell repertoires in COVID-19. Generated by immunoSEQ multiplex PCR, the TCRdb table keeps only in-frame clones and is missing some. The table has roughly 320,000 clones, over 75% seen once. The sequenced sample was peripheral blood. The receptors were sampled from a human donor in a cohort sampled during active COVID-19. The CDR3 runs from the conserved cysteine through the conserved F or W. A D gene is named only where the DNA matches it firmly. Part of the rows lack a size; the others show once, few, many or a class for expanded clones.

>TRBJ1-1|NA|NA|TRBV7-2
CALRKGGDTEAFF
TGTGCTTTGAGGAAGGGGGGGGACACTGAAGCTTTCTTT
>TRBJ2-7|NA|NA|TRBV7-9
CASSRQIYEQYF
TGTGCCAGCAGCCGACAAATCTACGAGCAGTACTTC
>TRBJ2-3|NA|NA|TRBV19
CASAAKRGLGDTQYF
TGTGCCAGCGCTGCGAAACGGGGGTTAGGAGATACGCAGTATTTT
>TRBJ2-3|TRBD1|NA|TRBV5-6
CASSVNRGYTDTQYF
TGTGCCAGCAGCGTCAACAGGGGCTACACAGATACGCAGTATTTT
>TRBJ2-7|NA|NA|TRBV10-1
CASSGTAFMDYEQYF
TGCGCCAGCAGTGGGACAGCCTTTATGGACTACGAGCAGTACTTC
>TRBJ1-1|NA|NA|TRBV7-3
CASSLQENTEAFF
TGTGCCAGCAGTCTTCAGGAGAACACTGAAGCTTTCTTT
>TRBJ1-1|NA|NA|TRBV10-3
CAISEWGQEAFF
TGTGCCATCAGTGAGTGGGGACAAGAAGCTTTCTTT
>TRBJ2-3|TRBD2|NA|TRBV10-3
CAISGVQVLAGGTDTQYF
TGTGCCATCAGTGGAGTCCAAGTACTAGCGGGGGGCACAGATACGCAGTATTTT
>TRBJ2-1|NA|NA|TRBV27
CASRPDTYNEQFF
TGTGCCAGCAGGCCGGACACTTACAATGAGCAGTTCTTC
>TRBJ1-2|NA|few|TRBV5-1
CASSLGGAYGYTF
TGCGCCAGCAGCTTGGGAGGAGCCTATGGCTACACCTTC
>TRBJ1-2|TRBD1|NA|TRBV6-5
CASSKDRGYGYTF
TGTGCCAGCAGTAAGGACAGGGGCTATGGCTACACCTTC
>TRBJ2-1|TRBD1|once|TRBV24-1
CATSDTNWGQEYNEQFF
TGTGCCACCAGTGACACGAACTGGGGACAGGAGTACAATGAGCAGTTCTTC
>TRBJ2-1|NA|NA|TRBV4-2
CASSHRGAHNEQFF
TGTGCCAGCAGCCATCGGGGGGCCCACAATGAGCAGTTCTTC
>TRBJ1-5|TRBD1|NA|TRBV7-9
CASSRGTGEDQPQHF
TGTGCCAGCAGCCGCGGGACAGGGGAGGATCAGCCCCAGCATTTT
>TRBJ1-2|NA|NA|TRBV6-5
CASSIGSYGYTF
TGTGCCAGCTCAATAGGGAGCTATGGCTACACCTTC
>TRBJ1-3|NA|few|TRBV29-1
CSVGGVGNTIYF
TGCAGCGTTGGGGGGGTTGGAAACACCATATATTTT
>TRBJ2-2|NA|NA|TRBV24-1
CATEHMNTGELFF
TGTGCCACCGAACACATGAACACCGGGGAGCTGTTTTTT
>TRBJ2-3|TRBD1|NA|TRBV19
CASSRTGVSTDTQYF
TGTGCCAGTAGTCGTACAGGGGTGAGCACAGATACGCAGTATTTT
>TRBJ1-1|NA|NA|TRBV7-2
CASSLRLEAFF
TGTGCCAGCAGCTTGCGTCTCGAAGCTTTCTTT
>TRBJ2-1|TRBD2|NA|TRBV14
CASSQDKGNLAGVPLIF
TGTGCCAGCAGCCAAGATAAAGGGAATCTAGCGGGGGTTCCCCTGATCTTC
>TRBJ1-2|NA|NA|TRBV7-9
CASSFVQGQHGYTF
TGTGCCAGCAGCTTCGTGCAGGGTCAACATGGCTACACCTTC
>TRBJ2-7|NA|few|TRBV5-8
CASRGQFFEQYF
TGTGCCAGCAGAGGACAGTTCTTTGAGCAGTACTTC